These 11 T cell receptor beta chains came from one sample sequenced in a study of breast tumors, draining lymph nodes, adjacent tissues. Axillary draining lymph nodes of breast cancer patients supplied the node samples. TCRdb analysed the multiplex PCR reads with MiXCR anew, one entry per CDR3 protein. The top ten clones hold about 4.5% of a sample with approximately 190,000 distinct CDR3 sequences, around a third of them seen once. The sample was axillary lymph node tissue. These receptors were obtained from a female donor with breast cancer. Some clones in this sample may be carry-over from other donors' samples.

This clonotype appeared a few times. As DNA, the CDR3 is TGTGCCAGCTCAAACTCGGGGGGCGAAAACACCGGGGAGCTGTTTTTT. It encodes CASSNSGGENTGELFF. This sequence joins TRBV18 and TRBJ2-2; perhaps TRBD2 as D (7 bases). Trimming shortened V by 5 bases and J by 2 bases, and 15 bases separated the two germline ends. Germline loops: CDR1 KGHSH, CDR2 LQKENI. The CDR3 spans 16 residues.

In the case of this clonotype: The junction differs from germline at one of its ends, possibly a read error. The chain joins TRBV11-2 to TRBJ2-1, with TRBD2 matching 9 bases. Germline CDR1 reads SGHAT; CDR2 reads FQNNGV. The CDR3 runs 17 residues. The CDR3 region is CASSQGLASSSYNERFF. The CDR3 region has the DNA TGTGCCAGCAGCCAGGGACTAGCCTCGAGCTCCTACAATGAGCGGTTCTTC. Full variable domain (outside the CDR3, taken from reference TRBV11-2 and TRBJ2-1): EAGVAQSPRYKIIEKRQSVAFWCNPISGHATLYWYQQILGQGPKLLIQFQNNGVVDDSQLPKDRFSAERLKGVDSTLKIQPAKLEDSAVYLCASSQGLASSSYNERFFGPGTRLTVL.

DNA for the CDR3: TGTGCCAGTAGAGGGGACAACTATCAGCCCCAGCATTTT. Encoded protein: CASRGDNYQPQHF. The V gene is TRBV19, the J gene TRBJ1-5; maybe TRBD1 (6 bases). Germline-derived CDR1 and CDR2 are LNHDA and SQIVND (reference sequence). Trimming shortened V by 6 bases and J by 5 bases, and 11 bases separated the two germline ends. The CDR3 has 13 residues. The entire variable domain, with the rest obtained from reference TRBV19 and TRBJ1-5, is as follows: DGGITQSPKYLFRKEGQNVTLSCEQNLNHDAMYWYRQDPGQGLRLIYYSQIVNDFQKGDIAEGYSVSREKKESFPLTVTSAQKNPTAFYLCASRGDNYQPQHFGDGTRLSIL.

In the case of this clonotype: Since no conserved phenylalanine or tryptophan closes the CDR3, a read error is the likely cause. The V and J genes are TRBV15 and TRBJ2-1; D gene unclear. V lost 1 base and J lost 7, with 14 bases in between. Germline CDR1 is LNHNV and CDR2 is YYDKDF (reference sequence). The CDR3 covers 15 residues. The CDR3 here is CATSRAITIGNEQFL. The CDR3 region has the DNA TGTGCCACCAGCAGAGCGATTACTATAGGTAATGAGCAGTTCCTC.

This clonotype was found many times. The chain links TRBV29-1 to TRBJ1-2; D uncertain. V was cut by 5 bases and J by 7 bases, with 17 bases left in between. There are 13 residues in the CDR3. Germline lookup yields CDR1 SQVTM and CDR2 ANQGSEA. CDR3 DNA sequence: TGCAGCGTTTACTCCGAGTTGTTGGGTGGCTACACCTTC. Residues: CSVYSELLGGYTF. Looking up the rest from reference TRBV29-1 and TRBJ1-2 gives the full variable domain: SAVISQKPSRDICQRGTSLTIQCQVDSQVTMMFWYRQQPGQSLTLIATANQGSEATYESGFVIDKFPISRPNLTFSTLTVSNMSPEDSSIYLCSVYSELLGGYTFGSGTRLTVV.

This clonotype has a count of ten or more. For the CDR3, the DNA is TGTGCCAGTGGGGGAGGGACATTGAGCCACGAGCAGTACTTC. It yields the protein CASGGGTLSHEQYF. The chain is built from TRBV2 and TRBJ2-7; D possibly corresponds to TRBD2 (7 bases). The V gene's germline CDR1 is SNHLY and CDR2 FYNNEI. The CDR3 sequence is 14 residues long. V lost 9 bases and J 5 bases, leaving 20 bases between the germline ends.

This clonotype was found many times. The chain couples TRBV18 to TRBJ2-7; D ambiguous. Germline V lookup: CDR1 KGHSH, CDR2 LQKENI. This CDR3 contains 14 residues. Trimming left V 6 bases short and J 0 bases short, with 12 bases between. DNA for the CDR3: TGTGCCAGCTCCCCGACACAGTTCTCCTACGAGCAGTACTTC. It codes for CASSPTQFSYEQYF. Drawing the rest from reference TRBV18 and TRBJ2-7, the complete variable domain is NAGVMQNPRHLVRRRGQEARLRCSPMKGHSHVYWYRQLPEEGLKFMVYLQKENIIDESGMPKERFSAEFPKEGPSILRIQQVVRGDSAAYFCASSPTQFSYEQYFGPGTRLTVT.

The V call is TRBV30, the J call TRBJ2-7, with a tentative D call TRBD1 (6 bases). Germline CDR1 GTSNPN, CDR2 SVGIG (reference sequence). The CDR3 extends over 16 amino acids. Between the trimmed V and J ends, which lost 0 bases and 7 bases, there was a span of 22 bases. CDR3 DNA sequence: TGTGCCTGGAGTGTACCAGGCAGGGGTGGGGTGGGAGAGCAGTACTTC. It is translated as CAWSVPGRGGVGEQYF.

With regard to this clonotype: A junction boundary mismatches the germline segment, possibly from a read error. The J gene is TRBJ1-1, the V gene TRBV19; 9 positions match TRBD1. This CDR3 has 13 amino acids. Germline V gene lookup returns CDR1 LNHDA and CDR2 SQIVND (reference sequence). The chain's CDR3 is CARSRGQGSEAFF. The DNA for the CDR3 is TGTGCCAGGAGTAGGGGACAGGGAAGTGAAGCTTTCTTT.

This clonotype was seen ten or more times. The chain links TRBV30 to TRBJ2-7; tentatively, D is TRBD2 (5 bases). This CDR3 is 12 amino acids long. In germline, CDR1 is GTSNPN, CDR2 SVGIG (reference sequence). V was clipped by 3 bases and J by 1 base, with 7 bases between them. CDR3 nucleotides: TGTGCCTGGAGAAGGAGGTCCTACGAGCAGTACTTC. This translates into CAWRRRSYEQYF. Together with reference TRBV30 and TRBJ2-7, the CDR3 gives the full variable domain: SQTIHQWPATLVQPVGSPLSLECTVEGTSNPNLYWYRQAAGRGLQLLFYSVGIGQISSEVPQNLSASRPQDRQFILSSKKLLLSDSGFYLCAWRRRSYEQYFGPGTRLTVT.

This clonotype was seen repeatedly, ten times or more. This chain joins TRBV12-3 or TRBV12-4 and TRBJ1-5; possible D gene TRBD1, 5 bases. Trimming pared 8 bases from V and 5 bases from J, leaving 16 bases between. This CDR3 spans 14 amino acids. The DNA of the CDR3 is TGTGCCAGCCGGGACCGTTTGGGGTATCAGCCCCAGCATTTT. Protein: CASRDRLGYQPQHF.